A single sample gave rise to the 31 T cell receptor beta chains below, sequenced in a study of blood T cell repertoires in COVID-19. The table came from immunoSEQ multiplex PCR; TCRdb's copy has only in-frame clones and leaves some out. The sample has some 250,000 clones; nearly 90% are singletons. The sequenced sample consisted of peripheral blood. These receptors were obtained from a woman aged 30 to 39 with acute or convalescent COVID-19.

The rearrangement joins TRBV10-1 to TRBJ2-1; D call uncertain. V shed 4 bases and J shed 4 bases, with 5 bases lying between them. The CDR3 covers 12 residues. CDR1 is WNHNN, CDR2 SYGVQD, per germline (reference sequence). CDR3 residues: CASSGVYNEQFF. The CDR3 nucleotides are TGCGCCAGCAGTGGAGTGTACAATGAGCAGTTCTTC.

The CDR3 reads CASSRVRDSAKNIQYF. The DNA for the CDR3 is TGTGCCAGCAGCCGAGTCCGGGACAGTGCCAAAAACATTCAGTACTTC. J is TRBJ2-4 and V is TRBV5-6; 7 bases fit TRBD1. The length of the CDR3 is 16 residues. CDR1 and CDR2 from the germline V gene are SGHDT and YYEEEE. V lost 4 bases to trimming and J lost 1 base; unmatched junction nucleotides: 8.

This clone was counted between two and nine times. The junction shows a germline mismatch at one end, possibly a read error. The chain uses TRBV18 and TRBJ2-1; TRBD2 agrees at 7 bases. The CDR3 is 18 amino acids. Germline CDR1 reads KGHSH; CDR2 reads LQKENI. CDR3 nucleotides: TGTGCCAGCTCACCTGCGCTAGCGGTGGGGGGGGTATACAGTGAGCAGTTCTTC. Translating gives CASSPALAVGGVYSEQFF.

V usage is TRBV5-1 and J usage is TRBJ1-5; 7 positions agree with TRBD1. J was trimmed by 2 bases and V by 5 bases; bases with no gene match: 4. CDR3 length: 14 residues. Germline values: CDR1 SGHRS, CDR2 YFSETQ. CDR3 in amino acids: CASRQGPGNQPQHF. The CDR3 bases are TGCGCCAGCAGACAGGGGCCGGGCAATCAGCCCCAGCATTTT.

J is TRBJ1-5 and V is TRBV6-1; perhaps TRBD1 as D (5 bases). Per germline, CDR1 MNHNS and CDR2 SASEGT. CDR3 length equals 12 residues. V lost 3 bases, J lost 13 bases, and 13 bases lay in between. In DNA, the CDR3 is TGTGCCAGCAGTGACGCGGGGGGTCATCAGCATTTT. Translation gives CASSDAGGHQHF.

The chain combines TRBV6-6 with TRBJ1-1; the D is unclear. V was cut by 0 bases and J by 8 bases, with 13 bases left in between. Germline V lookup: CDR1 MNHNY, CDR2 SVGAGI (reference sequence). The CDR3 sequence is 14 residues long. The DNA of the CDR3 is TGTGCCAGCAGTTACTCGATGGCTACGGGGGAAGCTTTCTTT. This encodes CASSYSMATGEAFF.

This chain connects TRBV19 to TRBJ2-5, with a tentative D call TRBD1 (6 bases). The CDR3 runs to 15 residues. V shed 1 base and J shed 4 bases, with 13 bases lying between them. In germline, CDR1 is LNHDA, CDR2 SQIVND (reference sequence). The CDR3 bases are TGTGCCAGTAGTATAGGAGGGGGAGTGGGAGAGACCCAGTACTTC. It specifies CASSIGGGVGETQYF.

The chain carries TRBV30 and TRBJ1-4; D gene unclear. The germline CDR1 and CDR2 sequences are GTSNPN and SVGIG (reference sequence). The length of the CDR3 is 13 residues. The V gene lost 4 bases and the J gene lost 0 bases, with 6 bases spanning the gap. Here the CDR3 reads CAWIGATNEKLFF. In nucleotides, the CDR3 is TGTGCCTGGATTGGAGCAACTAATGAAAAACTGTTTTTT.

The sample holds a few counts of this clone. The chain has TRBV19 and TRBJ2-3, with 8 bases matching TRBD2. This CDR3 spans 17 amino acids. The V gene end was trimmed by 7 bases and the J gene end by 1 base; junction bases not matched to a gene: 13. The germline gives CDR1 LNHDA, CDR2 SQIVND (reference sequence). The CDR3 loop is CASKPGTRRLGTDTQYF. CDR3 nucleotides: TGTGCCAGTAAGCCCGGGACTAGGAGGCTGGGCACAGATACGCAGTATTTT.

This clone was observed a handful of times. CDR3 residues: CASRFMGQRDEKLFF. The DNA of the CDR3 is TGTGCCAGCAGGTTCATGGGACAGCGGGATGAAAAACTGTTTTTT. This chain connects TRBV7-2 to TRBJ1-4, with 7 positions matching TRBD1. CDR1 is SGHTA, CDR2 FQGNSA, per germline. CDR3 length: 15 residues. V shed 6 bases, J shed 6 bases, and the junction held 10 bases outside the gene matches.

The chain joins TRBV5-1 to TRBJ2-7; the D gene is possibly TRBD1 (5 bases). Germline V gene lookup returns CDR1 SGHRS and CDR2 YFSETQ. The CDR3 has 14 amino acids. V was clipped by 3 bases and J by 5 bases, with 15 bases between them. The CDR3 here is CASSSSGWQDEQYF. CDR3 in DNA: TGCGCCAGCAGCTCGTCAGGGTGGCAGGACGAGCAGTACTTC.

The CDR3 is CASSSTSGIEQYF. The CDR3 coding sequence is TGTGCCAGTAGTTCGACTAGCGGGATCGAGCAGTACTTC. V and J are TRBV19 and TRBJ2-7, with 11 bases lining up with TRBD2. CDR1 is LNHDA, CDR2 SQIVND, per germline (reference sequence). The CDR3 spans 13 residues. J gave up 6 bases and V 5 bases, and 3 bases lay outside the gene matches.

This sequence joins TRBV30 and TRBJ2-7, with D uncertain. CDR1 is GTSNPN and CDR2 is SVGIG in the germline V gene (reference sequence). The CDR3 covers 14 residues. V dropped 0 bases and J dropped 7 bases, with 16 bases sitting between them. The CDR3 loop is CAWSVSAILREQYF. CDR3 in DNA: TGTGCCTGGAGTGTATCTGCCATACTACGAGAGCAGTACTTC.

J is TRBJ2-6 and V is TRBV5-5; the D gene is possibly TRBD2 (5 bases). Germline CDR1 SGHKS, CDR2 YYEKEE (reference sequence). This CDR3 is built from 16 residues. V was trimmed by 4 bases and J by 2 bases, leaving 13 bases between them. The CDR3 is CASSTGSLAGANVLTF. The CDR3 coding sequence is TGTGCCAGCAGCACGGGATCCCTGGCTGGGGCCAACGTCCTGACTTTC.

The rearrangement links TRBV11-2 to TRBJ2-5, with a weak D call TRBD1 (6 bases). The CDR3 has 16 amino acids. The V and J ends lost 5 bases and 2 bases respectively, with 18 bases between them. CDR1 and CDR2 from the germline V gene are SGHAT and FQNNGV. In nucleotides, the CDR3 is TGTGCCAGCAGCCTAAGGACAGTGCGGGTTCAAGAGACCCAGTACTTC. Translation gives CASSLRTVRVQETQYF.

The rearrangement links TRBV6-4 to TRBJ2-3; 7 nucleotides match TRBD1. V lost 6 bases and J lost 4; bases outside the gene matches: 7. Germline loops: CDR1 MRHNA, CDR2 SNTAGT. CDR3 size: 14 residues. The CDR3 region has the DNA TGTGCCAGCAGCCAGGACAGGACCTCAGATACGCAGTATTTT. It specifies CASSQDRTSDTQYF.

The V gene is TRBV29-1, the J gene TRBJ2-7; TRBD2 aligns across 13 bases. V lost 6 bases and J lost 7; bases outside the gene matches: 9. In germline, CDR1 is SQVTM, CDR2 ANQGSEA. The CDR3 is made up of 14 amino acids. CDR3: CSVVPGLAGREQYF. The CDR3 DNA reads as TGCAGCGTCGTCCCGGGACTAGCGGGAAGGGAGCAGTACTTC.

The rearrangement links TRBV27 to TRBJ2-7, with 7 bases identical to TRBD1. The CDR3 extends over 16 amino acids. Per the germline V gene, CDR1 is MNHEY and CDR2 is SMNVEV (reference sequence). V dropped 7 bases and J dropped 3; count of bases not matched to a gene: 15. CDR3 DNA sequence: TGTGCCAGCACTCCCCTTTCCCGGTACAGGGGCTACGAGCAGTACTTC. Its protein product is CASTPLSRYRGYEQYF.

In DNA, the CDR3 is TGTGCCAGCAGCCCCGGGGGGAGGACGCAAGAGACCCAGTACTTC. Translated: CASSPGGRTQETQYF. V gene TRBV6-5 combines with J gene TRBJ2-5; 7 bases are shared with TRBD2. CDR1 and CDR2 from the germline V gene are MNHEY and SVGAGI. V lost 6 bases to trimming and J lost 2 bases; unmatched junction nucleotides: 9. The CDR3 spans 15 residues.

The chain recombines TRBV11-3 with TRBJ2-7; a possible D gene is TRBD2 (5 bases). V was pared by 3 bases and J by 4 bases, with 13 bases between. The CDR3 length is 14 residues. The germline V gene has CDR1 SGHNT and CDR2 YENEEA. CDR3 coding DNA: TGTGCCAGCAGCTTCGAGGACTTAGCTTACGAGCAGTACTTC. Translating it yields CASSFEDLAYEQYF.

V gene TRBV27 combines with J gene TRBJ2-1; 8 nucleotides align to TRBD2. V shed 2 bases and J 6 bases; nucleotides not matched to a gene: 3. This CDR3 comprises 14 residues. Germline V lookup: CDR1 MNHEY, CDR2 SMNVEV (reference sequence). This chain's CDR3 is CASSLELAANEQFF. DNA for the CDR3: TGTGCCAGCAGTTTAGAACTAGCGGCCAATGAGCAGTTCTTC.

CDR3 protein: CASSPRAGGLANTGELFF. The CDR3 coding sequence is TGTGCCAGCAGCCCTAGAGCGGGAGGGCTCGCGAACACCGGGGAGCTGTTTTTT. The chain employs TRBV9 and TRBJ2-2, with 10 bases lining up with TRBD2. This CDR3 comprises 18 residues. Germline V gene lookup returns CDR1 SGDLS and CDR2 YYNGEE. After removal of 4 bases from V and 0 bases from J, the junction contained 9 bases not matched to a gene.

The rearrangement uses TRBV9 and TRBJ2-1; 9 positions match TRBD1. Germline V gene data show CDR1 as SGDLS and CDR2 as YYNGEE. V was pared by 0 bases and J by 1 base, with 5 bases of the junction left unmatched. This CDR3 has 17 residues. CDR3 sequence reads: CASSVVDRGGSYNEQFF. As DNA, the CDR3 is TGTGCCAGCAGCGTAGTGGACAGGGGAGGATCCTACAATGAGCAGTTCTTC.

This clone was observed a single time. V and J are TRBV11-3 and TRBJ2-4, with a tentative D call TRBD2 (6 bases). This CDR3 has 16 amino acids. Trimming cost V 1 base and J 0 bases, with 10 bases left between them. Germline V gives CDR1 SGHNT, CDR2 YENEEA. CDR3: CASSLVRGKAKNIQYF. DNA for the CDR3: TGTGCCAGCAGCTTAGTCCGCGGGAAAGCCAAAAACATTCAGTACTTC.

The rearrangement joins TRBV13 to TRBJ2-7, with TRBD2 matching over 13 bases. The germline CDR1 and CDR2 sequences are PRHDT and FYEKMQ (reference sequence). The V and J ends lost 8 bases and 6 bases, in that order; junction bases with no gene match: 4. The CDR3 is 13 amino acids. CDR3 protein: CASRLAGGFEQYF. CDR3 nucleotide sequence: TGTGCCAGCCGACTAGCGGGAGGTTTCGAGCAGTACTTC. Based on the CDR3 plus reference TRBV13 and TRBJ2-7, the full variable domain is AAGVIQSPRHLIKEKRETATLKCYPIPRHDTVYWYQQGPGQDPQFLISFYEKMQSDKGSIPDRFSAQQFSDYHSELNMSSLELGDSALYFCASRLAGGFEQYFGPGTRLTVT.

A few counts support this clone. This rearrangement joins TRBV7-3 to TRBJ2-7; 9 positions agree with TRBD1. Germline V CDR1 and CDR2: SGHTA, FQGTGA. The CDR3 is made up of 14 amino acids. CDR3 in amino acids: CGGLSGTGSYEQYF. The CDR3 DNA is TGTGGAGGGTTGAGCGGGACAGGGTCCTACGAGCAGTACTTC.

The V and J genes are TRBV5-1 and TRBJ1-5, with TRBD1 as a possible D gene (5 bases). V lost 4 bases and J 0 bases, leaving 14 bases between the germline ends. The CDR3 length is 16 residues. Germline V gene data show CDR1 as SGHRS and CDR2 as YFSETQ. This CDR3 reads CASSLGGDNSNQPQHF. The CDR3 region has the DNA TGCGCCAGCAGCCTCGGAGGGGATAATAGCAATCAGCCCCAGCATTTT.

The DNA for the CDR3 is TGTGCCAGCAGCTTAGGGTCTAGCGGGTACCAAGAGACCCAGTACTTC. This gives the protein CASSLGSSGYQETQYF. This chain joins TRBV11-2 and TRBJ2-5; 8 bases agree with TRBD2. CDR1 and CDR2 (germline): SGHAT, FQNNGV. The trim removed 1 base at V and 0 bases at J, leaving 4 bases unmatched. The CDR3 length is 16 residues.

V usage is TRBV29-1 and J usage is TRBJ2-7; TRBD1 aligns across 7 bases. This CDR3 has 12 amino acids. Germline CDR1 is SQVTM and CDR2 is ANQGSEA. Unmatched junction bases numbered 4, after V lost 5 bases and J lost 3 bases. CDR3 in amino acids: CSVLTGSYEQYF. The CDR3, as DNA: TGCAGCGTTTTGACAGGGAGCTACGAGCAGTACTTC.

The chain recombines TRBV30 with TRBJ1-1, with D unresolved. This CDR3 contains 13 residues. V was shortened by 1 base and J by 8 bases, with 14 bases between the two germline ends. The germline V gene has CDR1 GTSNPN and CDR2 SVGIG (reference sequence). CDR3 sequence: CAWSGQAGLEAFF. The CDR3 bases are TGTGCCTGGAGTGGGCAGGCGGGGTTAGAAGCTTTCTTT.

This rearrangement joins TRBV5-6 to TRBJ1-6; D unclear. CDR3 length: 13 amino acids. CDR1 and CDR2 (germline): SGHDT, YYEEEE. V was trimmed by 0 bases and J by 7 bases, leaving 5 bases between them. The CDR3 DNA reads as TGTGCCAGCAGCTTGGCAGGAAATTCACCCCTCCACTTT. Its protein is CASSLAGNSPLHF.